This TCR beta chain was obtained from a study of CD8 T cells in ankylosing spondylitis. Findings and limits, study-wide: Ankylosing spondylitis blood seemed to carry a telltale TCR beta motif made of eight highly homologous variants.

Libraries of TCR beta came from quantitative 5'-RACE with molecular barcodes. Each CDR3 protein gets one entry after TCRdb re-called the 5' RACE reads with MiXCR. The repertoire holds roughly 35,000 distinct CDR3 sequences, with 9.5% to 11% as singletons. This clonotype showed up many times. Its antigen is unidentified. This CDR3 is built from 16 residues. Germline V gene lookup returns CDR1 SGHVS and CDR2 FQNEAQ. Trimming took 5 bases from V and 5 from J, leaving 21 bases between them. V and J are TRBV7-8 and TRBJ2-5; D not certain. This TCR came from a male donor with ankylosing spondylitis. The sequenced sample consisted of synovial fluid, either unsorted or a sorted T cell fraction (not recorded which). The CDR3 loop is CASSLRHNRKEETQYF. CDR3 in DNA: TGTGCCAGCAGCCTCCGACACAACCGTAAGGAGGAGACCCAGTACTTC.